Listed here are 26 T cell receptor beta chains from one sample, sequenced in a study of T-cell memory formation after mild COVID-19. TCRdb independently ran MiXCR on the 5' RACE reads; one entry per CDR3 protein. Of roughly 190,000 distinct CDR3 sequences in the sample, about 18% were seen once. The source material was PBMCs or a T cell subset sorted from them (not recorded which). The receptors were gathered from an adult woman who had mild COVID-19 (a few samples of this study predate the infection). Cell type and time point are not known.

This clonotype was seen more than once but under ten times. The V and J genes are TRBV19 and TRBJ1-1; weak D call: TRBD1 (5 bases). CDR1 is LNHDA, CDR2 SQIVND, per germline (reference sequence). This CDR3 has 15 amino acids. V shed 3 bases and J shed 0 bases, with 11 bases lying between them. The CDR3 DNA sequence: TGTGCCAGTAGTATTTACGGGGGACTGAACACTGAAGCTTTCTTT. Its protein product is CASSIYGGLNTEAFF.

This chain joins TRBV10-3 and TRBJ2-5; 14 positions agree with TRBD2. CDR1 ENHRY and CDR2 SYGVKD come from the germline V gene. The CDR3 loop spans 16 amino acids. The V segment lost 0 bases and the J segment 5 bases; nucleotides outside the gene matches: 2. CDR3 nucleotide sequence: TGTGCCATCAGTGAGTCGCGGACTAGCGGGGGGGAGACCCAGTACTTC. This sequence encodes CAISESRTSGGETQYF.

The chain recombines TRBV2 with TRBJ1-3, with D tentatively TRBD1 (6 bases). The germline CDR1 and CDR2 sequences are SNHLY and FYNNEI. This CDR3 has 14 amino acids. The V end was cut by 8 bases, the J end by 3 bases, with 14 bases between. In nucleotides, the CDR3 is TGTGCCAGCCTCAGGGGATATATTGGAAACACCATATATTTT. This translates into CASLRGYIGNTIYF.

The V and J genes are TRBV7-2 and TRBJ2-7; the D gene is possibly TRBD1 (6 bases). The V end was cut by 5 bases, the J end by 2 bases, with 13 bases between. The germline V gene encodes CDR1 SGHTA and CDR2 FQGNSA. The length of the CDR3 is 14 residues. CDR3 in amino acids: CASSTTSGAYEQYF. DNA of the CDR3: TGTGCCAGCAGCACGACCTCAGGGGCCTACGAGCAGTACTTC.

The sample holds a few counts of this clonotype. For the CDR3, the DNA is TGTGCCAGCAGCTCCGACAGGGGGCAATTTTTCGACACTGAAGCTTTCTTT. This encodes CASSSDRGQFFDTEAFF. This chain joins TRBV5-6 and TRBJ1-1; 10 bases align to TRBD1. V lost 3 bases and J lost 3; bases outside the gene matches: 11. The CDR3 is 17 amino acids. Germline CDR1 and CDR2: SGHDT and YYEEEE.

This clonotype occurred many times. This chain joins TRBV12-3 or TRBV12-4 and TRBJ1-1; 8 bases fit TRBD1. The CDR3 covers 14 residues. J gave up 1 base and V 4 bases, and 2 bases lay outside the gene matches. CDR3 residues: CASSSRGPNTEAFF. The CDR3 nucleotides read TGTGCCAGCAGTTCCAGGGGGCCGAACACTGAAGCTTTCTTT.

This clonotype has a handful of counts. This sequence joins TRBV19 and TRBJ2-1, with D perhaps being TRBD1 or TRBD2 (6 bases each). Germline CDR1 and CDR2: LNHDA and SQIVND (reference sequence). This CDR3 has 14 residues. V lost 5 bases to trimming and J lost 5 bases, with 13 bases between them. CDR3 sequence reads: CASSSGGLNNEQFF. CDR3 bases: TGTGCCAGTAGTTCCGGGGGCCTTAACAATGAGCAGTTCTTC.

This clonotype was counted between two and nine times. The chain recombines TRBV7-2 with TRBJ1-5; possibly TRBD1 for D (5 bases). Trimming removed 4 bases from V and 9 bases from J, with 10 bases in between. Germline V gene data show CDR1 as SGHTA and CDR2 as FQGNSA. The CDR3 is 12 amino acids. In DNA, the CDR3 is TGTGCCAGCAGCTCACCAGGGTGGCCCCAGCATTTT. Its protein product is CASSSPGWPQHF.

This clonotype came up many times. The V and J genes are TRBV6-5 and TRBJ1-2; TRBD1 might be the D (5 bases). This CDR3 is built from 13 residues. V was shortened by 4 bases and J by 1 base, with 7 bases between the two germline ends. In germline, CDR1 is MNHEY, CDR2 SVGAGI. The CDR3 is CASSLTDNYGYTF. The CDR3 DNA sequence: TGTGCCAGCAGTTTGACAGATAACTATGGCTACACCTTC.

This clonotype was observed many times. The gene calls are TRBV18 and TRBJ1-2; 7 nucleotides match TRBD1. Per the germline V gene, CDR1 is KGHSH and CDR2 is LQKENI. Unmatched junction bases numbered 7, after V lost 3 bases and J lost 3 bases. This CDR3 comprises 15 residues. CDR3: CASSPKGAFDYGYTF. CDR3 nucleotide sequence: TGTGCCAGCTCACCGAAGGGGGCCTTTGACTATGGCTACACCTTC.

J is TRBJ1-2 and V is TRBV5-4; D is unresolved. This CDR3 contains 13 residues. V was shortened by 4 bases and J by 4 bases, with 11 bases between the two germline ends. Germline CDR1 reads SGHNT; CDR2 reads YYREEE (reference sequence). The DNA of the CDR3 is TGTGCCAGCAGCAAAGATGGACTCTATGGCTACACCTTC. Translating it yields CASSKDGLYGYTF.

The V and J genes are TRBV15 and TRBJ2-1, with TRBD2 identical over 9 bases. This CDR3 spans 19 amino acids. Trimming at V came to 2 bases and at J to 0 bases, leaving 11 bases not matched to a gene. CDR1 and CDR2 from the germline V gene are LNHNV and YYDKDF (reference sequence). The chain's CDR3 is CATSRSSGGTSSSYNEQFF. In DNA form, the CDR3 reads TGTGCCACCAGCAGAAGTAGCGGGGGCACCTCCTCCTCCTACAATGAGCAGTTCTTC.

The chain is built from TRBV5-6 and TRBJ1-2; D is unclear. Trimming left V 5 bases short and J 8 bases short, with 19 bases between. Germline V gene data show CDR1 as SGHDT and CDR2 as YYEEEE. This CDR3 contains 14 residues. Here the CDR3 DNA reads TGTGCCAGCAGTCCCACGACACCACCAACGGGCTACACCTTC. Its protein is CASSPTTPPTGYTF.

The genes are TRBV20-1 and TRBJ1-4; D remains ambiguous. CDR1 DFQATT and CDR2 SNEGSKA come from the germline V gene (reference sequence). Trimming stripped 6 bases from V and 0 bases from J, with 8 bases between. The CDR3 has 13 residues. The CDR3 DNA reads as TGCAGTGCCCCGGGAGCAACTAATGAAAAACTGTTTTTT. Protein: CSAPGATNEKLFF.

The J gene is TRBJ2-5, the V gene TRBV20-1, with D perhaps matching TRBD2 (6 bases). The CDR3 covers 14 residues. Trimming shortened V by 1 base and J by 5 bases, and 14 bases separated the two germline ends. CDR1 is DFQATT, CDR2 SNEGSKA, per germline (reference sequence). This chain's CDR3 is CSARVPWLAETQYF. The CDR3 nucleotides are TGCAGTGCTAGAGTCCCTTGGCTAGCGGAGACCCAGTACTTC.

This clonotype was seen more than once but under ten times. In DNA, the CDR3 is TGTGCCAGCTTCCGGGGGGATGCCGGGGCCGCGAACACCGGGGAGCTGTTTTTT. Translation: CASFRGDAGAANTGELFF. The rearrangement links TRBV7-9 to TRBJ2-2; TRBD2 agrees at 7 bases. This CDR3 spans 18 amino acids. Per the germline V gene, CDR1 is SEHNR and CDR2 is FQNEAQ (reference sequence). J gave up 0 bases and V 8 bases, and 15 bases lay outside the gene matches.

This clonotype came up many times. V and J are TRBV12-3 or TRBV12-4 and TRBJ2-2, with no clear D. The CDR3 loop spans 16 amino acids. With 7 bases removed from V and 2 bases from J, the gap between germline ends came to 17 bases. DNA of the CDR3: TGTGCCAGCACACACCTTCGGAACATCAACACCGGGGAGCTGTTTTTT. Protein product: CASTHLRNINTGELFF.

This clonotype counts as medium-sized. This chain connects TRBV9 to TRBJ2-5; 7 bases map to TRBD1. From germline, CDR1 is SGDLS and CDR2 YYNGEE. J lost 1 base, V lost 2 bases, and 2 bases had no gene match. This CDR3 spans 14 amino acids. CDR3 DNA sequence: TGTGCCAGCAGCGTTGGGACAGTCCAAGAGACCCAGTACTTC. This sequence encodes CASSVGTVQETQYF.

This clonotype is classed as medium-sized. CDR3 region: CASSFLQGYEQYF. The CDR3 bases are TGTGCCAGCAGTTTCCTTCAGGGTTACGAGCAGTACTTC. J is TRBJ2-7 and V is TRBV6-5; D may be TRBD1 (5 bases). The length of the CDR3 is 13 residues. Germline assignment: CDR1 MNHEY and CDR2 SVGAGI. Trimming shortened V by 4 bases and J by 4 bases, and 11 bases separated the two germline ends.

The chain employs TRBV5-6 and TRBJ2-7, with TRBD1 identical over 8 bases. The CDR3 has 15 amino acids. Germline loops: CDR1 SGHDT, CDR2 YYEEEE. V shed 4 bases and J 3 bases; nucleotides not matched to a gene: 9. The CDR3: CASSPRGRTHYEQYF. CDR3 DNA: TGTGCCAGCAGCCCCAGGGGGCGGACCCACTACGAGCAGTACTTC.

The J gene is TRBJ2-1, the V gene TRBV5-1, with 7 nucleotides matching TRBD1. The CDR3 extends over 13 amino acids. Trimming at V came to 5 bases and at J to 5 bases, leaving 4 bases not matched to a gene. Germline loops: CDR1 SGHRS, CDR2 YFSETQ. DNA for the CDR3: TGCGCCAGCAGTTCGACAGGGAACAATGAGCAGTTCTTC. Its translation is CASSSTGNNEQFF.

This sequence joins TRBV15 and TRBJ2-5, with TRBD1 identical over 9 bases. The trim removed 5 bases at V and 3 bases at J, leaving 1 base unmatched. The CDR3 is 13 amino acids. Germline CDR1 LNHNV, CDR2 YYDKDF (reference sequence). The CDR3 bases are TGTGCCACCAGCGGGACAGGGAAAGAGACCCAGTACTTC. It is translated as CATSGTGKETQYF.

J is TRBJ1-5 and V is TRBV12-3 or TRBV12-4; 10 nucleotides line up with TRBD1. The CDR3 is made up of 13 amino acids. V shed 6 bases and J 6 bases; nucleotides not matched to a gene: 2. CDR3 nucleotide sequence: TGTGCCAGCAGGGGACAGGGGTTTCAGCCCCAGCATTTT. It codes for CASRGQGFQPQHF.

This clonotype was detected only a few times. The chain carries TRBV7-9 and TRBJ1-1, with D tentatively TRBD1 (6 bases). Germline values: CDR1 SEHNR, CDR2 FQNEAQ (reference sequence). V was pared by 6 bases and J by 1 base, with 21 bases between. CDR3 length equals 17 residues. The CDR3 DNA is TGTGCCAGCAGACTAAGACACAGGGAAGGCTGGAACACTGAAGCTTTCTTT. Amino acid sequence: CASRLRHREGWNTEAFF.

This clonotype was picked up a small number of times. The gene calls are TRBV19 and TRBJ1-5, with 9 bases matching TRBD1. Trimming at V came to 9 bases and at J to 3 bases, leaving 9 bases not matched to a gene. This CDR3 contains 15 residues. The V gene's germline CDR1 is LNHDA and CDR2 SQIVND (reference sequence). The CDR3 spells CASRPGQGVNQPQHF. Here the CDR3 DNA reads TGTGCCAGCCGCCCGGGACAGGGTGTCAATCAGCCCCAGCATTTT.

This clonotype was seen only a few times. The V gene is TRBV30, the J gene TRBJ1-1, with D unresolved. Germline CDR1 is GTSNPN and CDR2 is SVGIG (reference sequence). The germline V and J ends were trimmed by 1 base and 5 bases, with 8 bases remaining between them. The CDR3 contains 12 residues. The CDR3 DNA follows: TGTGCCTGGAGTGGCCCCCCTACTGAAGCTTTCTTT. It yields the protein CAWSGPPTEAFF.